This record looks at one T cell receptor (beta chain) sequence and its context. The sample is drawn from a study of T cells expressing NK-cell markers. TCRdb re-called the 5' RACE reads and catalogs CDR3 proteins one per entry, DNA excluded. The sample table includes 440,000 or so distinct CDR3 sequences. The CDR3 has 16 residues. From germline, CDR1 is SGHAT and CDR2 FQNNGV. The sequence was collected from a woman between 18 and 70 years old in good health. The chain recombines TRBV11-2 with TRBJ2-1. Material: blood T cells: a sorted CD56 or NKG2C T cell subset, CD4+ or CD8+ T cells, or bulk PBMC T cells (not recorded which). The CDR3 sequence is CASSLDLTGAGDEQFF.